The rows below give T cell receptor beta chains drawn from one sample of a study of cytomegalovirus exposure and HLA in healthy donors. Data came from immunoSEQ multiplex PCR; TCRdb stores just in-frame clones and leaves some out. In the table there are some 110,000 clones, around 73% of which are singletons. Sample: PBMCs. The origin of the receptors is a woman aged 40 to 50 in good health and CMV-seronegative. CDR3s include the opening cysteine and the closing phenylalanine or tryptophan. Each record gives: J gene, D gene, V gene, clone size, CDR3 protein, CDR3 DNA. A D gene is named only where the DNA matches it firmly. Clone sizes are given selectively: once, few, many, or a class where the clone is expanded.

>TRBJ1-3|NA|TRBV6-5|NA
CATTGLGNTIYF
TGTGCCACCACAGGGTTGGGAAACACCATATATTTT
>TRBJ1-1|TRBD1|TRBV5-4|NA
CASSLVGPTGGREAFF
TGTGCCAGCAGCTTGGTTGGCCCGACAGGGGGAAGGGAAGCTTTCTTT
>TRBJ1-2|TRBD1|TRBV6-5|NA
CASSPPGQGRTEYF
TGTGCCAGCAGCCCTCCCGGACAGGGAAGGACCGAATACTTC
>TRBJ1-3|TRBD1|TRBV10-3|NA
CAISGSRDRYTIYF
TGTGCCATCAGTGGGTCCCGGGACAGATACACCATATATTTT
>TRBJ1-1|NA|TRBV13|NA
CASSFHIGGQVNTEAFF
TGTGCCAGCAGCTTTCATATCGGGGGGCAAGTGAACACTGAAGCTTTCTTT
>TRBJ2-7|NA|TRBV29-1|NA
CSVAQGIYEQYF
TGCAGCGTTGCACAGGGAATCTACGAGCAGTACTTC
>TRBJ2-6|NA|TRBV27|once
CASSARTTVLISGANVLTF
TGTGCCAGCAGCGCCAGAACGACAGTTCTTATCTCTGGGGCCAACGTCCTGACTTTC
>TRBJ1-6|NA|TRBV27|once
CASSFSNSPLHF
TGTGCCAGCAGTTTCTCCAATTCACCCCTCCACTTT
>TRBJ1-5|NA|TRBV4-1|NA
CASSQEHPRDQPQHF
TGCGCCAGCAGCCAAGAGCACCCGCGGGATCAGCCCCAGCATTTT
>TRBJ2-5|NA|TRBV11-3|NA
CASSARWEETQYF
TGTGCCAGCAGCGCCCGATGGGAGGAGACCCAGTACTTC
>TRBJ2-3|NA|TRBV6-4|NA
CASAGRCTDTQYF
TGTGCCAGCGCGGGACGATGCACAGATACGCAGTATTTT
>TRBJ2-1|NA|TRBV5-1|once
CASSLVGSSYNEQFF
TGCGCCAGCAGCTTGGTCGGGAGCTCCTACAATGAGCAGTTCTTC
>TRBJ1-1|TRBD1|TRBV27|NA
CASRRREGATEAFF
TGTGCCAGCAGACGCCGCGAGGGGGCCACTGAAGCTTTCTTT
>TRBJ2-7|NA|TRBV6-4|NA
CASSEVAGAYEQYF
TGTGCCAGCAGTGAGGTGGCAGGGGCCTACGAGCAGTACTTC
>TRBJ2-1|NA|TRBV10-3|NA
CAISERDNWEQFF
TGTGCCATCAGTGAGCGGGACAACTGGGAGCAGTTCTTC
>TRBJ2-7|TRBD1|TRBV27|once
CASSRDRGSYEQYF
TGTGCCAGCAGTCGGGACAGGGGATCCTACGAGCAGTACTTC
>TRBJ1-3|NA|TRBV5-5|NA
CASSPTGSGNTIYF
TGTGCCAGCAGCCCGACGGGGTCTGGAAACACCATATATTTT
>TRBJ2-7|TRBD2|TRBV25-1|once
CASSEPGGASYEQYF
TGTGCCAGCAGTGAACCGGGGGGAGCGTCCTACGAGCAGTACTTC
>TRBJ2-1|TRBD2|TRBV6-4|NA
CASSPLAGERSEQFF
TGTGCCAGCAGTCCGCTAGCGGGAGAGAGGAGTGAGCAGTTCTTC
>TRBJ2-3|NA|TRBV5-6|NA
CASSSRGMGGTDTQYF
TGTGCCAGCAGCAGTAGGGGGATGGGGGGCACAGATACGCAGTATTTT
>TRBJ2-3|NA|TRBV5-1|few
CASGLQHTDTQYF
TGCGCCAGCGGCCTCCAACACACAGATACGCAGTATTTT
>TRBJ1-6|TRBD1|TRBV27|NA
CASTPGQGAFPLHF
TGTGCCAGCACCCCCGGACAGGGGGCCTTTCCCCTCCACTTT
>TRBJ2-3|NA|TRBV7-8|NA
CASGSVTDTQYF
TGTGCCAGCGGGAGTGTGACAGATACGCAGTATTTT
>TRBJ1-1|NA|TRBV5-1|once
CASSLANLLNTEAFF
TGCGCCAGCAGCTTGGCCAATTTGTTGAACACTGAAGCTTTCTTT
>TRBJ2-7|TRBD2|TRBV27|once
CASSWTSGTYEQYF
TGTGCCAGCAGTTGGACTAGCGGCACCTACGAGCAGTACTTC
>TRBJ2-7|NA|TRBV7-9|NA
CASVEGLEQYF
TGTGCCAGCGTGGAGGGGCTAGAGCAGTACTTC
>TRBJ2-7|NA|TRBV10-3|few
CAISLSGGDYEQYF
TGTGCCATCAGTCTCTCAGGAGGGGATTACGAGCAGTACTTC
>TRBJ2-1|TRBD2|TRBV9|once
CASSVGWSSGSSYNEQFF
TGTGCCAGCAGCGTAGGTTGGTCTAGCGGGAGCTCCTACAATGAGCAGTTCTTC
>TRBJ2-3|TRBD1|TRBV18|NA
CASSRDRAPDTQYF
TGTGCCAGCTCCCGGGACAGGGCCCCAGATACGCAGTATTTT
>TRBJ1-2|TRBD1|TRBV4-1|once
CASSNLTGAFGGYTF
TGCGCCAGCAGCAACCTAACAGGGGCCTTCGGTGGCTACACCTTC
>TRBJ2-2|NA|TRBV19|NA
CASTAEAGVDYTGELFF
TGTGCCAGTACCGCAGAGGCAGGGGTAGATTATACCGGGGAGCTGTTTTTT
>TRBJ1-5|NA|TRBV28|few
CASSRGGGRQPQHF
TGTGCCAGCAGTAGAGGGGGGGGTAGACAGCCCCAGCATTTT
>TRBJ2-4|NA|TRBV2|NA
CASSDETLGGLDIQYF
TGTGCCAGCAGTGATGAGACACTAGGAGGCCTAGACATTCAGTACTTC
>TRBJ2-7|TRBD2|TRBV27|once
CASRRAGAPRNEQYF
TGTGCCAGCAGACGAGCGGGAGCCCCCCGGAACGAGCAGTACTTC
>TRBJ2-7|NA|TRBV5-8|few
CASSFSARIPGVEQYF
TGTGCCAGCAGCTTTTCCGCCCGAATCCCAGGGGTCGAGCAGTACTTC
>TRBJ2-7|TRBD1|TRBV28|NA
CASSKPGTGIYEQYF
TGTGCCAGCAGTAAACCCGGGACAGGGATATACGAGCAGTACTTC
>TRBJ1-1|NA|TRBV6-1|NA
CASSGDPGGKAFF
TGTGCCAGCAGTGGAGATCCCGGGGGTAAAGCTTTCTTT